This TCR beta chain was profiled in a study of blood T cell repertoires in COVID-19. This clone has only one observation. CDR1 is MRHNA and CDR2 is SNTAGT in the germline V gene. This CDR3 contains 13 residues. With 2 bases removed from V and 8 bases from J, the gap between germline ends came to 12 bases. The method was immunoSEQ multiplex PCR; TCRdb's version includes in-frame clones alone and lacks a portion of them. The table records 240,000 or so clones, roughly 80% of them present only once. The chain uses TRBV6-4 and TRBJ1-2; D is possibly TRBD1 (6 bases). The source is a woman aged 80 or over with COVID-19, enrolled during active disease. Specimen: peripheral blood. The chain's CDR3 is CASSDPGHQGYTF. The CDR3 DNA reads as TGTGCCAGCAGTGACCCGGGACATCAGGGCTACACCTTC.